The rows below give T cell receptor beta chains drawn from one sample of a study of regulatory T cells in long-lasting Graves disease. TCRdb called the multiplex PCR reads again in MiXCR, with one record for every CDR3 protein. There are 650,000 to 850,000 distinct CDR3 sequences in the sample; about 30% occur only once, and under 50% lies in the top ten. The source material was peripheral blood mononuclear cells (PBMCs), sampled when the disease was refractory, from a patient treated with antithyroid drugs. The source of these receptors is a female donor with Graves disease. CDR3s include the opening cysteine and the closing phenylalanine or tryptophan. D genes are given only for firm matches. Only part of the rows carry a size: once, few, many, or a class if the clone is expanded.

j_call,d_call,clone_size,v_call,cdr3_length,cdr3_aa,cdr3_nt
TRBJ1-4,TRBD1,few,TRBV6-1,13,CASKDRVNEKLFF,TGTGCCAGCAAGGACAGGGTTAATGAAAAACTGTTTTTT
TRBJ1-1,.,.,TRBV10-1,15,CASSARSGDDTEAFF,TGCGCCAGCAGTGCCCGTTCCGGGGACGACACTGAAGCTTTCTTT
TRBJ2-7,.,.,TRBV12-3/TRBV12-4,11,CASSSSYGQYF,TGTGCCAGCAGTTCCTCCTACGGGCAGTACTTC
TRBJ1-1,TRBD1,many,TRBV28,14,CASSPTGGYTEAFF,TGTGCCAGCAGTCCGACAGGGGGCTACACTGAAGCTTTCTTT
TRBJ1-2,.,many,TRBV12-3/TRBV12-4,13,CASSFGQLDGYTF,TGTGCCAGCAGCTTCGGACAGCTCGATGGCTACACCTTC
TRBJ1-1,.,.,TRBV11-2,15,CASSLGGATNTEAFF,TGTGCCAGCAGCTTAGGAGGGGCAACGAACACTGAAGCTTTCTTT
TRBJ1-2,TRBD1,many,TRBV2,15,CASNIGQGRNYGYTF,TGTGCCAGCAACATAGGACAGGGGAGGAACTATGGCTACACCTTC
TRBJ2-4,TRBD2,many,TRBV28,16,CASSFLSGRCKNIQYF,TGTGCCAGCAGTTTTCTTAGCGGGAGATGCAAAAACATTCAGTACTTC
TRBJ1-1,.,once,TRBV28,12,CTSSLTNTEAFF,TGTACCAGCAGTTTGACGAACACTGAAGCTTTCTTT
TRBJ2-5,TRBD1,.,TRBV6-2/TRBV6-3,13,CASSYDRETAQYF,TGTGCCAGCAGTTACGACAGGGAAACGGCCCAGTACTTC
TRBJ1-5,.,.,TRBV6-9,16,CASSYRGGANNQPQHF,TGTGCCAGCAGTTACCGGGGCGGGGCCAACAATCAGCCCCAGCATTTT
TRBJ2-5,.,few,TRBV11-2,12,CASRSTGTRQYF,TGTGCCAGCAGATCGACCGGGACACGCCAGTACTTC
TRBJ2-7,.,.,TRBV27,14,CASSTLDRTYEQYF,TGTGCCAGCAGTACCTTGGACCGAACTTACGAGCAGTACTTC
TRBJ2-7,.,.,TRBV7-9,24,CASSFRSSVVDHGTPRPTTYEQYF,TGTGCCAGCAGCTTCCGAAGTAGCGTTGTGGACCACGGGACTCCTCGCCCGACTACCTACGAGCAGTACTTC
TRBJ1-5,.,few,TRBV6-1,14,CASRYQRAGQPQHF,TGTGCCAGCAGGTACCAACGGGCCGGTCAGCCCCAGCATTTT
TRBJ1-6,TRBD1,many,TRBV15,16,CATSPTLTGGYSPLHF,TGTGCCACCAGCCCGACTTTGACAGGGGGTTACTCACCCCTCCACTTT
TRBJ1-1,.,many,TRBV12-3/TRBV12-4,13,CASSLKIETEAFF,TGTGCCAGCAGTTTAAAGATAGAAACTGAAGCTTTCTTT
TRBJ1-1,.,few,TRBV20-1,14,CSASGYRDNTEAFF,TGCAGTGCTAGTGGGTACAGGGACAACACTGAAGCTTTCTTT
TRBJ1-4,.,once,TRBV18,14,CASSPQLKHEKLFF,TGTGCCAGCTCACCGCAACTGAAACATGAAAAACTGTTTTTT
TRBJ1-1,.,.,TRBV9,14,CASSRPGENTEAFF,TGTGCCAGCAGCAGGCCAGGCGAGAACACTGAAGCTTTCTTT
TRBJ2-1,TRBD2,.,TRBV11-2,15,CASSLVAGGSNEQFF,TGTGCCAGCAGCTTAGTAGCGGGAGGTTCCAATGAGCAGTTCTTC
TRBJ2-7,TRBD2,.,TRBV10-2,15,CASNPGLAGAYEQYF,TGCGCCAGCAACCCAGGACTAGCGGGAGCCTACGAGCAGTACTTC